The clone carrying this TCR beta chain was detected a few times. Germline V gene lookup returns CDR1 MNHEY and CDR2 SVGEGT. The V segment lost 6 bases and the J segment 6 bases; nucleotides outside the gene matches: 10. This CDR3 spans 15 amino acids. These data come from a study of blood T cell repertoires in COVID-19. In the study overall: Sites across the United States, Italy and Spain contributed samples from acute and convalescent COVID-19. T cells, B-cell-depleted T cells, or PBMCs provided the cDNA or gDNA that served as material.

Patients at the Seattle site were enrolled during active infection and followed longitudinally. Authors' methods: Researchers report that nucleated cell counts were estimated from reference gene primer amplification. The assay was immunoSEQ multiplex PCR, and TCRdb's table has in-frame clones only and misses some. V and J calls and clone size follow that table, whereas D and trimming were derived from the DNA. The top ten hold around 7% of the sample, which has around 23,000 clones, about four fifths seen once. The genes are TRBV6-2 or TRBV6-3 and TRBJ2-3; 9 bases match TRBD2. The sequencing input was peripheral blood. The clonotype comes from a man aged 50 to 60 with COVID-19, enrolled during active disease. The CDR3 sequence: CASSPGASGVDTQYF. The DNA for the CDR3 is TGTGCCAGCAGCCCGGGTGCTAGCGGGGTCGATACGCAGTATTTT.